This T cell receptor (beta chain) stems from a study of high-grade serous ovarian cancer treatment subgroups. Study-level points and caveats: The analyses considered CDR3 and ignored CDR1 and CDR2.

Comments on this clone: The antigen is undetermined.

Profiling relied on immunoSEQ multiplex PCR, and the TCRdb table lists in-frame clones only, not all of them. The sample shows several thousand clones, over 70% of them seen only once. The CDR3 totals 13 residues. V lost 0 bases and J 3 bases, leaving 6 bases between the germline ends. Germline assignment: CDR1 GTSNPN and CDR2 SVGIG (reference sequence). Tumor samples were taken before definitive surgery or chemotherapy. This TCR derives from a human donor with high-grade serous ovarian cancer. This chain joins TRBV30 and TRBJ1-3; the D is unclear. Sample: tumor tissue. In nucleotides, the CDR3 is TGTGCCTGGAGTGTAGCCGGTGGAAACACCATATATTTT. This encodes CAWSVAGGNTIYF. The full variable domain, in which reference TRBV30 and TRBJ1-3 provide the parts outside the CDR3, is SQTIHQWPATLVQPVGSPLSLECTVEGTSNPNLYWYRQAAGRGLQLLFYSVGIGQISSEVPQNLSASRPQDRQFILSSKKLLLSDSGFYLCAWSVAGGNTIYFGEGSWLTVV.